One and the same sample provided the 15 T cell receptor beta chains below, sequenced in a study of shared clonotypes between healthy human individuals. Method: immunoSEQ multiplex PCR; TCRdb's copy keeps in-frame clones and lacks some. Counted here are 2 million to 3 million clones, under 95% occurring once; the ten biggest clones make up 0.36%. The material sequenced was naive CD4+ T cells from PBMCs. Subset given: CD45RA+ positively selected. The receptor set was obtained from a man in his late teens or twenties in good health. Some clones in this sample may be carry-over from other donors' samples.

The chain joins TRBV19 to TRBJ1-5; 8 positions agree with TRBD1. This CDR3 is built from 16 residues. From germline, CDR1 is LNHDA and CDR2 SQIVND (reference sequence). J was trimmed by 4 bases and V by 3 bases; bases with no gene match: 8. CDR3 in amino acids: CASSIITGGGNQPQHF. CDR3 sequence (DNA): TGTGCCAGTAGTATTATCACAGGGGGAGGAAATCAGCCCCAGCATTTT. The full variable domain, with the rest looked up from reference TRBV19 and TRBJ1-5, is DGGITQSPKYLFRKEGQNVTLSCEQNLNHDAMYWYRQDPGQGLRLIYYSQIVNDFQKGDIAEGYSVSREKKESFPLTVTSAQKNPTAFYLCASSIITGGGNQPQHFGDGTRLSIL.

This clone appeared a single time. This chain links TRBV10-3 with TRBJ2-1; no reliable D call. Looked up from germline, CDR1 is ENHRY and CDR2 is SYGVKD. Between the trimmed V and J ends, which lost 4 bases and 8 bases, there was a span of 6 bases. The CDR3 sequence is 11 residues long. The DNA of the CDR3 is TGTGCCATCAGTGGCCCGGATGAGCAGTTCTTC. Translation gives CAISGPDEQFF.

The chain recombines TRBV29-1 with TRBJ2-3; 11 bases are shared with TRBD2. There are 14 residues in the CDR3. Trimming cost V 6 bases and J 2 bases; bases outside gene matches: 4. Germline V CDR1 and CDR2: SQVTM, ANQGSEA. The CDR3 DNA reads TGCAGCGTGGGGGGACTAGCGGTCACAGATACGCAGTATTTT. Translating gives CSVGGLAVTDTQYF.

The V gene is TRBV18, the J gene TRBJ2-3; 9 bases fit TRBD1. There are 16 residues in the CDR3. CDR1 and CDR2 from the germline V gene are KGHSH and LQKENI. J lost 3 bases, V lost 3 bases, and 7 bases had no gene match. The CDR3 is CASSPQTGGRTDTQYF. CDR3 bases: TGTGCCAGCTCACCTCAGACAGGGGGAAGGACAGATACGCAGTATTTT.

This chain links TRBV10-3 with TRBJ2-1; maybe TRBD2 (5 bases). Germline-derived CDR1 and CDR2 are ENHRY and SYGVKD. The CDR3 consists of 18 residues. Trimming pared 0 bases from V and 0 bases from J, leaving 15 bases between. This CDR3 is CAISESRLPRGSYNEQFF. CDR3 nucleotides: TGTGCCATCAGTGAGTCGAGGCTTCCCCGGGGCTCCTACAATGAGCAGTTCTTC.

The CDR3 sequence: CASNAPSWGQANTGELFF. CDR3 DNA sequence: TGTGCCAGTAACGCCCCCTCTTGGGGACAGGCAAACACCGGGGAGCTGTTTTTT. This chain uses TRBV19 with TRBJ2-2; TRBD1 matches at 8 bases. The CDR3 runs to 18 residues. V shed 7 bases and J 2 bases; nucleotides not matched to a gene: 15. The germline V gene has CDR1 LNHDA and CDR2 SQIVND (reference sequence).

The chain employs TRBV28 and TRBJ2-7; D is tentatively TRBD1 or TRBD2 (5 bases each). V lost 6 bases and J lost 4, with 13 bases in between. Per the germline V gene, CDR1 is MDHEN and CDR2 is SYDVKM. This CDR3 contains 13 residues. The CDR3 protein is CASRPGRPYEQYF. Here the CDR3 DNA reads TGTGCCAGCAGGCCGGGACGACCATACGAGCAGTACTTC. Looking up the rest from reference TRBV28 and TRBJ2-7 gives the full variable domain: DVKVTQSSRYLVKRTGEKVFLECVQDMDHENMFWYRQDPGLGLRLIYFSYDVKMKEKGDIPEGYSVSREKKERFSLILESASTNQTSMYLCASRPGRPYEQYFGPGTRLTVT.

This clone was counted once. The V call is TRBV9, the J call TRBJ1-2, with D possibly matching TRBD1 (6 bases). CDR1 SGDLS and CDR2 YYNGEE come from the germline V gene. The CDR3 spans 14 residues. The V gene lost 6 bases and the J gene lost 4 bases, with 16 bases spanning the gap. CDR3 region: CASNPNTGSYGYTF. The CDR3 DNA follows: TGTGCCAGCAACCCAAATACAGGGAGCTATGGCTACACCTTC.

With regard to this clone: Germline is not matched at one junction end, which may reflect a read error. This chain connects TRBV7-9 to TRBJ1-1, with TRBD1 matching over 7 bases. The CDR3 covers 13 residues. The germline CDR1 and CDR2 sequences are SEHNR and FQNEAQ (reference sequence). The CDR3, as DNA: TGTGCCGGCAGCGTCTGGACAGGCCCTGAAGCTTTCTTT. This sequence encodes CAGSVWTGPEAFF.

V and J are TRBV29-1 and TRBJ2-2, with D perhaps assigned TRBD1 or TRBD2 (5 bases each). The CDR3 consists of 13 residues. Germline V gene data show CDR1 as SQVTM and CDR2 as ANQGSEA. Trimming left V 4 bases short and J 6 bases short, with 12 bases between. As DNA, the CDR3 is TGCAGCGTTGGACCTGGGGGTGCCGGGGAGCTGTTTTTT. It specifies CSVGPGGAGELFF.

The chain has TRBV7-2 and TRBJ1-3; D gene uncertain. Germline V gives CDR1 SGHTA, CDR2 FQGNSA. Trimming pared 5 bases from V and 4 bases from J, leaving 12 bases between. This CDR3 is 14 amino acids long. The CDR3, as DNA: TGTGCCAGCAGCCCTTTTATGTGGGGAAACACCATATATTTT. It encodes CASSPFMWGNTIYF.

This chain uses TRBV11-2 with TRBJ2-7; weak D call: TRBD1 (5 bases). V lost 5 bases and J 3 bases, leaving 11 bases between the germline ends. The CDR3 has 13 amino acids. Germline V gene data show CDR1 as SGHAT and CDR2 as FQNNGV. The DNA for the CDR3 is TGTGCCAGCAGCCTATCTGACAGCTACGAGCAGTACTTC. The encoded protein is CASSLSDSYEQYF.

In this sample, this clone turned up a few times. V usage is TRBV19 and J usage is TRBJ1-4; 10 bases fit TRBD1. With 4 bases clipped from V and 6 bases from J, the junction kept 11 bases outside the gene matches. Per the germline V gene, CDR1 is LNHDA and CDR2 is SQIVND (reference sequence). CDR3 length: 17 amino acids. CDR3 region: CASSTSPVGQGYEKLFF. For the CDR3, the DNA is TGTGCCAGTAGTACAAGCCCGGTGGGACAGGGGTATGAAAAACTGTTTTTT.

This clone has a single count. This chain uses TRBV30 with TRBJ2-2; 9 bases fit TRBD1. Trimming at V came to 7 bases and at J to 7 bases, leaving 13 bases not matched to a gene. Germline lookup yields CDR1 GTSNPN and CDR2 SVGIG (reference sequence). CDR3 size: 15 residues. CDR3 region: CASKLGQGRIGELFF. In DNA form, the CDR3 reads TGTGCCTCGAAACTGGGACAGGGCCGAATCGGGGAGCTGTTTTTT.

The chain carries TRBV4-1 and TRBJ1-6, with 7 positions matching TRBD1. With V trimmed by 3 bases and J by 4 bases, 9 bases remained unmatched. The CDR3 has 17 residues. The germline V gene has CDR1 MGHRA and CDR2 YSYEKL. The CDR3 DNA sequence: TGCGCCAGCAGCCAGTGGGGACAGCAGAGGTATAATTCACCCCTCCACTTT. Protein product: CASSQWGQQRYNSPLHF.